This T cell receptor (beta chain) was sequenced during a study of T cell changes during pregnancy in multiple sclerosis. The table came from immunoSEQ multiplex PCR; TCRdb's copy has only in-frame clones and leaves some out. The table lists over 35,000 clones, approximately 90% of them singletons. With 0 bases removed from V and 9 bases from J, the gap between germline ends came to 12 bases. The length of the CDR3 is 14 residues. The germline CDR1 and CDR2 sequences are LNHDA and SQIVND (reference sequence). This clonotype originated in a female donor with multiple sclerosis, enrolled in a pregnancy study. Here the sequenced sample was CD4+ T cells from peripheral blood mononuclear cells, taken after pregnancy. The chain is built from TRBV19 and TRBJ1-5, with a tentative D call TRBD1 (6 bases). This CDR3 reads CASSIEQGIRPQHF. The CDR3, as DNA: TGTGCCAGTAGTATAGAACAGGGTATACGGCCCCAGCATTTT.